One T cell receptor beta chain is described in this entry. Its specificity is not known. Time point described: newly diagnosed GD, antithyroid drugs for less than 3 months. RNA from PBMCs was the source of the TCR library. EDTA tubes were used for drawing nine milliliters of peripheral blood. Trimming removed 6 bases from V and 4 bases from J, with 9 bases in between. CDR1 and CDR2 (germline): SQVTM, ANQGSEA. CDR3 length: 11 amino acids. This record belongs to a study of regulatory T cells in long-lasting Graves disease. Study background: Under 3 months of antithyroid drugs had been taken by newly diagnosed Graves' patients. Overall study results and limits: Authors noted too few samples as a limitation.

Arm-PCR of CDR3 regions and iRepertoire HTBI primers were the basis on which TCR beta libraries were built. TCRdb reprocessed the multiplex PCR reads with MiXCR, giving one entry per CDR3 protein. The table includes fewer than 650,000 distinct CDR3 sequences, under 20% detected once. This sample also appeared in a second study, on T cells in Graves' hyperthyroidism and ophthalmopathy. This second study says: It was uncontrolled infection, other autoimmune disease, pregnancy or lactation that excluded patients.

The receptor was isolated from a woman in her 30s with Graves disease. Sequences were derived from peripheral blood mononuclear cells (PBMCs), sampled at new diagnosis, from a patient treated with antithyroid drugs. The chain links TRBV29-1 to TRBJ2-5, with a weak D call TRBD1 (6 bases). The CDR3 nucleotides read TGCAGCGTAAACAGGGTAGAGACCCAGTACTTC. Translation gives CSVNRVETQYF.